This T cell receptor (beta chain) was captured by sequencing in a study of radiation and T cells in renal cell carcinoma. In the study overall: Nephrectomy followed 15 Gy stereotactic body radiation by 4 weeks. Study observations and caveats: Top tumor clonotypes rose in blood 2 weeks post-radiation, then contracted.

Clones were read by immunoSEQ multiplex PCR, and TCRdb kept only the in-frame ones, dropping some. The data show some 50,000 clones, with about 83% seen just once and 25% to 35% held by the top ten. Time point here: baseline pretreatment blood. The treatment is: 15 Gy SBRT to primary tumor, nephrectomy 4 weeks later. The tumor was a clear cell renal cell carcinoma. Per germline, CDR1 SGHRS and CDR2 YFSETQ. Between the trimmed V and J ends, which lost 3 bases and 7 bases, there was a span of 13 bases. This CDR3 is built from 13 residues. To note about this clone: Its antigen is not identified.

Here the sequenced sample was blood, taken from a patient whose treatment included radiotherapy and nephrectomy. The chain employs TRBV5-1 and TRBJ1-2; D gene unclear. This sequence originates from a woman in her 70s with renal cell carcinoma. DNA for the CDR3: TGCGCCAGCAGCTCCACCCCGGAGGCTGGCTACACCTTC. Translated: CASSSTPEAGYTF.